This note documents a single T cell receptor (beta chain) sequence. Its antigen is still unknown. The data belong to a study of CXCR3-negative and CXCR3-positive naive CD8 T cells (dated by TCRdb to between 2018 and 2020). For the study in its entirety: In total, 130 million to 150 million TRB reads were obtained, corresponding to roughly 1.5 +/- 0.3 million reads per library. Data from 11 donors, pooled across two independent experiments, went into the diversity and physicochemical repertoire analyses. TRBV-TRBJ cluster analysis included naive subsets from 5 donors and memory cells from 3 donors.

Here is what the overall study found, with its caveats: Naive CXCR3-negative and CXCR3-positive cells from the same donor showed similar TRBV-TRBJ usage, whereas memory cells showed distinct patterns. Freshly isolated PBMCs were used for most assays because CXCR3 expression partially decreased after cryopreservation. TRB CDR3s from CXCR3-positive naive cells showed higher hydrophobicity (lower Kidera factor 4), lower energy, and higher strength and volume indices than CXCR3-negative naive cells. Both naive subsets had comparably high repertoire diversity, while memory CD8+ T cells had much lower repertoire diversity. Surface CD5, linked to self-reactivity in mice, was comparable between naive subsets; TCR interaction strength was therefore also inferred from TRB CDR3 physicochemical properties.

The sequencer was a NextSeq 550. The Human TCR Profiling Kit (MiLaboratory) was used to make UMI-labeled 5' RACE TRB cDNA libraries. The full amount of extracted RNA was used for cDNA synthesis, and the full amount of resulting cDNA was used for PCR amplification. The libraries were made side by side, with each library going through the same number of PCR cycles. As for the authors' bioinformatics: With a requirement of at least two reads per UMI, MIGEC and MiXCR extracted about 50,000 +/- 10,000 unique UMI-labeled TRB cDNA molecules per library. Each library averaged 40,000 +/- 10,000 functional in-frame TRB CDR3 nucleotide clonotypes without stop codons. Diversity metrics, including normalized Shannon-Wiener and Chao1, were computed in VDJtools after downsampling to 5000 UMI-labeled TRB molecules per sample. Clonotype-size-weighted physicochemical properties of the central five CDR3 residues (interaction energy, strength, volume and Kidera factor 4) were computed in VDJtools. Following reprocessing of the reads by TCRdb, the data hold one row per CDR3 protein sequence and no DNA is available. For this entry, the V and J calls and clone size follow TCRdb and not the study's own pipeline. This sample's clone table shows about 24,000 distinct CDR3 sequences. The leading ten clones occupy about 4% of the sample.

Each CD8+ T cell subset was flow-sorted in triplicate, and approximately 280,000 cells per subset were placed directly into RLT lysis buffer. To exclude memory contaminants, naive CD8+ T cells were stringently defined as CD45RO-CCR7+CD27+CD95-. Using standard density gradient centrifugation, peripheral blood mononuclear cells were isolated from buffy coats. Naive CXCR3-negative and CXCR3-positive CD8+ T cells were flow-sorted using a FACSAria III. An RNeasy Mini Kit was used to extract total RNA from the sorted cells. The CDR3 starts with the cysteine, ends with the phenylalanine, and has 12 residues. A DNA sequence was not provided. The CDR1 and CDR2 encoded by the germline V gene are SGHVS and FNYEAQ.

The chain is made from TRBV7-6 and TRBJ2-7. This TCR came from a human donor in good health. Some clones in this sample may be carry-over from other donors' samples. The sample consisted of naive CXCR3- CD8+ T cells from blood. In the paper's terms, the cell subset or site label means: CD45RO-CCR7+CD27+CD95- naive CD8+ T cells lacking CXCR3 (TNR3-). The CDR3 has the sequence CASSLKAHEQYF.